These T cell receptor beta chains were read from a single sample in a study of T-cell memory formation after mild COVID-19. TCRdb ran MiXCR on the 5' RACE reads and lists one entry per CDR3 protein. The sample lists roughly 600,000 distinct CDR3 sequences; approximately 18% were seen once. Material: PBMCs or a T cell subset sorted from them (not recorded which). Every receptor here comes from an adult woman who had mild COVID-19 (a few samples of this study predate the infection). Cell type and time point are not known. Each CDR3 is given with its conserved first and last residue. D genes are given only for firm matches. Clone size is not always given. Where it is, it says once, few, many or a class for expanded clones.

CASGTGVNTEAFF,TGTGCCAGCGGGACAGGGGTCAACACTGAAGCTTTCTTT,-,TRBD1,TRBV4-2,13,TRBJ1-1
CASSQGLSGVYNEQFF,TGCGCCAGCAGCCAAGGGCTTAGTGGCGTATACAATGAGCAGTTCTTC,many,-,TRBV4-3,16,TRBJ2-1
CASSSRTRDEQYF,TGTGCCAGTAGTAGCCGGACTCGGGACGAGCAGTACTTC,-,-,TRBV19,13,TRBJ2-7
CASSLEGTPHHF,TGTGCCAGCAGCTTAGAAGGGACACCTCACCACTTT,once,-,TRBV7-8,12,TRBJ1-6
CASSYSVGREVQETQYF,TGTGCCAGCAGTTACTCGGTGGGGCGGGAGGTCCAAGAGACCCAGTACTTC,few,TRBD2,TRBV6-6,17,TRBJ2-5
CSVTKVLNTEAFF,TGCAGCGTTACGAAAGTCCTGAACACTGAAGCTTTCTTT,-,-,TRBV29-1,13,TRBJ1-1
CASSRGTLQETQYF,TGTGCCAGCAGCCGCGGGACACTCCAAGAGACCCAGTACTTC,few,-,TRBV7-2,14,TRBJ2-5
CASSPTPGGGVEQFF,TGCGCCAGCAGCCCGACTCCGGGCGGAGGTGTTGAGCAGTTCTTC,few,-,TRBV5-1,15,TRBJ2-1
CAWSRRSGEGTEAFF,TGTGCCTGGAGCCGCCGGTCAGGGGAAGGAACTGAAGCTTTCTTT,-,-,TRBV30,15,TRBJ1-1
CASSFGVHNEQFF,TGTGCCAGCAGCTTTGGGGTTCACAATGAGCAGTTCTTC,few,-,TRBV7-9,13,TRBJ2-1
CASSKPKGAGYETQYF,TGTGCCAGCAGCAAACCGAAGGGGGCGGGGTACGAGACCCAGTACTTC,-,-,TRBV7-8,16,TRBJ2-5
CASTIRGEINQPQHF,TGTGCCAGCACCATCAGGGGGGAGATCAATCAGCCCCAGCATTTT,-,TRBD1,TRBV12-3/TRBV12-4,15,TRBJ1-5
CASSPGGRHMNTEAFF,TGTGCCAGCAGCCCCGGGGGGCGTCATATGAACACTGAAGCTTTCTTT,few,-,TRBV5-5,16,TRBJ1-1
CASSQDVLGGNEQFF,TGCGCCAGCAGCCAAGACGTGTTGGGGGGGAATGAGCAGTTCTTC,-,TRBD2,TRBV4-1,15,TRBJ2-1
CASSDRGLGGEQYF,TGTGCCAGCAGCGATCGGGGGTTGGGTGGAGAGCAGTACTTC,few,-,TRBV12-3/TRBV12-4,14,TRBJ2-7
CSAFRGSTDTQYF,TGCAGTGCCTTCCGGGGCAGCACAGATACGCAGTATTTT,few,-,TRBV20-1,13,TRBJ2-3
CASSSRTYGELFF,TGTGCCAGCAGCTCACGGACCTACGGGGAGCTGTTTTTT,-,-,TRBV7-9,13,TRBJ2-2
CASRVWGGGKTGELFF,TGTGCCAGCAGGGTCTGGGGGGGAGGGAAAACCGGGGAGCTGTTTTTT,-,TRBD2,TRBV6-5,16,TRBJ2-2